The clone carrying this TCR beta chain was detected only a few times. This sample is drawn from a study of human T cells and chemical hapten exposure. Sample time point: patch test 3, about 24 weeks after DPC sensitization. Noted treatment: therapeutic diphenylcyclopropenone sensitization with weekly scalp DPC. TCRdb ran MiXCR on the RACE reads and lists one entry per CDR3 protein. Of about 64,000 distinct CDR3 sequences in the sample, 8% to 13% were seen once. The source is a woman in her thirties with alopecia areata. Some clones in this sample may be carry-over from other donors' samples. Sequences were derived from whole blood, sampled in connection with sensitization to the hapten diphenylcyclopropenone (DPC).

CDR3 residues: CASSLQTGYAFF. For the CDR3, the DNA is TGTGCCAGCAGTCTGCAGACAGGGTACGCTTTCTTT. This rearrangement joins TRBV28 to TRBJ1-1; 7 bases line up with TRBD1. With 5 bases clipped from V and 11 bases from J, the junction kept 8 bases outside the gene matches. The CDR3 runs 12 residues. The germline V gene encodes CDR1 MDHEN and CDR2 SYDVKM. Based on the CDR3 plus reference TRBV28 and TRBJ1-1, the full variable domain is DVKVTQSSRYLVKRTGEKVFLECVQDMDHENMFWYRQDPGLGLRLIYFSYDVKMKEKGDIPEGYSVSREKKERFSLILESASTNQTSMYLCASSLQTGYAFFGQGTRLTVV.